These T cell receptor beta chains were read from a single sample in a study of blood T cell repertoires in COVID-19. Produced via immunoSEQ multiplex PCR; TCRdb's table is partial and in-frame only. The table lists tens of thousands of clones, less than 90% of them singletons. The sample was peripheral blood. The receptors here all came from a human donor in a cohort sampled during active COVID-19. The CDR3 runs from the conserved cysteine through the conserved F or W. Fields, in order: D gene, V gene, J gene, clone size, CDR3 DNA, CDR3 protein. The D gene is left open where the match is weak. A row's size may be missing; if present it is once, few, many or a size class.

.,TRBV9,TRBJ1-3,.,TGTGCCAGCAGCGTAGCTACGGGGGGGGCGAGTGGAAACACCATATATTTT,CASSVATGGASGNTIYF
.,TRBV6-2/TRBV6-3,TRBJ2-1,once,TGTGCCAGCAGTTCCTTCAGAAGGAGCTTCTCCTACAATGAGCAGTTCTTC,CASSSFRRSFSYNEQFF
TRBD2,TRBV4-1,TRBJ2-7,few,TGCGCCAGCAGCCTCCGCTTGGGACTAGCGGGAGGACGGTACTTC,CASSLRLGLAGGRYF
TRBD1,TRBV10-3,TRBJ1-2,.,TGTGCCATCAGAGCGACCCCGATCGACAGGGGGCTGAACTATGGCTACACCTTC,CAIRATPIDRGLNYGYTF
.,TRBV24-1,TRBJ2-1,once,TGTGCCACCAGTGACCTGGGACATGGCTCCTACAATGAGCAGTTCTTC,CATSDLGHGSYNEQFF
TRBD1,TRBV2,TRBJ1-4,.,TGTGCCAGCAGGGACAGGACAGGGGGGCGTGAAAAACTGTTTTTT,CASRDRTGGREKLFF
.,TRBV6-1,TRBJ1-2,.,TGTGCCAGCAGTGATCCCGCAGGTAATGGCTACACCTTC,CASSDPAGNGYTF
TRBD1,TRBV12-5,TRBJ1-1,.,TGTGCTAGTGGTCTGCCGGACAGGCCAGAGAACACTGAAGCTTTCTTT,CASGLPDRPENTEAFF
TRBD1,TRBV12-3/TRBV12-4,TRBJ1-5,.,TGTGCCAGCAGTTTGGACAGGGATCAGCCCCAGCATTTT,CASSLDRDQPQHF
.,TRBV11-3,TRBJ1-6,.,TGTGCCAGCAGCGCCCGGCTCGGACAGTTTCTCGATTCACCCCTCCACTTT,CASSARLGQFLDSPLHF
TRBD2,TRBV7-2,TRBJ2-5,.,TGTGCCAGCAGCTTGGTGGGAGGGATCCAAGAGACCCAGTACTTC,CASSLVGGIQETQYF
TRBD2,TRBV2,TRBJ2-7,once,TGTGCCAGCAGTGACCGGAGCGGGAGTAGTAGCGAGCAGTACTTC,CASSDRSGSSSEQYF
TRBD1,TRBV29-1,TRBJ2-1,.,TGCAGCCTCAGCCGGACAGGGGGCAATGAGCAGTTCTTC,CSLSRTGGNEQFF
.,TRBV11-2,TRBJ2-3,.,TGTGCCAGCAGCCTAATCCAAGGGGCCCCAGATACGCAGTATTTT,CASSLIQGAPDTQYF
TRBD1,TRBV7-6,TRBJ2-5,.,TGTGCCAGCAGCTTAGGAGGGGGCTACCAAGAGACCCAGTACTTC,CASSLGGGYQETQYF
.,TRBV11-2,TRBJ1-1,.,TGTGCCAGCAGCTTCCACTTAGAGGCAGCTGAAGCTTTCTTT,CASSFHLEAAEAFF
TRBD1,TRBV3-1/TRBV3-2,TRBJ2-5,.,TGTGCCAGCAGTCGGGACAGGGCCGCCAGCTATCGGGAGACCCAGTACTTC,CASSRDRAASYRETQYF
.,TRBV6-2/TRBV6-3,TRBJ2-7,.,TGTGCCAGCAGTTACTCCGGCAGGGGTCCCTACGAGCAGTACTTC,CASSYSGRGPYEQYF
.,TRBV28,TRBJ2-7,.,TGTGCCAGCAGTTTGGTCACTATTGGCGAGCAGTACTTC,CASSLVTIGEQYF
.,TRBV4-2,TRBJ2-7,.,TGTGCCAGCAGCCAAGTTCGGAGACAGCTACCCTACGAGCAGTACTTC,CASSQVRRQLPYEQYF
.,TRBV18,TRBJ2-1,.,TGTGCCAGCTCACCCCGGAGCAATGAGCAGTTCTTC,CASSPRSNEQFF
TRBD2,TRBV3-1/TRBV3-2,TRBJ2-1,.,TGTGCCAGCAGCCAAGGAAGTTGGCTAGCGGGAGGAAATGAGCAGTTCTTC,CASSQGSWLAGGNEQFF
.,TRBV6-6,TRBJ1-4,.,TGTGCCAGCAGTTACGCGGGGTATAATACTAATGAAAAACTGTTTTTT,CASSYAGYNTNEKLFF
TRBD2,TRBV11-3,TRBJ2-2,.,TGTGCCAGCAGCCCCGGGGGGGGATACACCGGGGAGCTGTTTTTT,CASSPGGGYTGELFF
.,TRBV18,TRBJ1-1,.,TGTGCCAGCTCACCACCGTCTCAGGGAGGGACTGAAGCTTTCTTT,CASSPPSQGGTEAFF
TRBD1,TRBV2,TRBJ2-1,once,TGTGCCAGCAGTCAAGAAGGACAGGGCGGCGGAGAGCAGTTCTTC,CASSQEGQGGGEQFF
.,TRBV5-4,TRBJ1-3,.,TGTGCCAGCAGCTTGGACAGGGCGGCAGGAAACACCATATATTTT,CASSLDRAAGNTIYF
.,TRBV29-1,TRBJ1-2,.,TGCAGCGTTGAAGACCTGCGGGGCTACACCTTC,CSVEDLRGYTF
.,TRBV21-1,TRBJ1-4,.,TGTGCCAGCAGCTTCCGGGACAGTCGAAATGAAAAACTGTTTTTT,CASSFRDSRNEKLFF
TRBD1,TRBV7-8,TRBJ1-6,.,TGTGCCAGCAGCTTACGGGACAGGGGTAGGAATTCACCCCTCCACTTT,CASSLRDRGRNSPLHF
TRBD2,TRBV5-4,TRBJ2-4,once,TGTGCCAGCAGCCGGACTAGCGGGGGGTCTTACCTAGCCAAAAACATTCAGTACTTC,CASSRTSGGSYLAKNIQYF
.,TRBV29-1,TRBJ1-2,.,TGCAGCGTTGGAGGGGGCTATGGCTACACCTTC,CSVGGGYGYTF
TRBD2,TRBV5-1,TRBJ2-5,.,TGCGCCAGCAGCAGCTTGACTAGCGGCCAAGAGACCCAGTACTTC,CASSSLTSGQETQYF
.,TRBV3-1/TRBV3-2,TRBJ1-2,few,TGTGCCAGCAGCCAAGATCAGCGGAGTTACACCCCTAACTATGGCTACACCTTC,CASSQDQRSYTPNYGYTF
TRBD1,TRBV24-1,TRBJ1-1,.,TGTGCCACCAGTGATCCGAGGACAGGGAACACTGAAGCTTTCTTT,CATSDPRTGNTEAFF
TRBD2,TRBV5-1,TRBJ2-1,.,TGCGCCAGCAGCTCAACAGCGGGGGGATCGTACAATGAGCAGTTCTTC,CASSSTAGGSYNEQFF
.,TRBV18,TRBJ1-1,.,TGTGCCAGCTCACCAGCAGGAAGAAGCACTGAAGCTTTCTTT,CASSPAGRSTEAFF
.,TRBV19,TRBJ2-1,.,TGTGCCAGTACCCCACTAGGACCCAGCAATGAGCAGTTCTTC,CASTPLGPSNEQFF
TRBD2,TRBV5-6,TRBJ2-1,.,TGTGCCAGCAGCTCCGGGACTAGACCCCTCAATGAGCAGTTCTTC,CASSSGTRPLNEQFF
TRBD1,TRBV5-1,TRBJ1-2,.,TGCGCCAGCAGCCAGGACAGGGCGGACGGCTACACCTTC,CASSQDRADGYTF
TRBD2,TRBV20-1,TRBJ2-1,.,TGCAGTGCTAGTGGCCTAGCGGGGGGGTACAATGAGCAGTTCTTC,CSASGLAGGYNEQFF
.,TRBV19,TRBJ1-5,.,TGTGCCAGTAGTATCCTAAATCAGCCCCAGCATTTT,CASSILNQPQHF
TRBD1,TRBV7-2,TRBJ2-7,.,TGTGCCAGCAGCTCGGGACAGGGGGCATCCGAGCAGTACTTC,CASSSGQGASEQYF
TRBD1,TRBV5-6,TRBJ1-4,.,TGTGCCAGCAGCTTGTTCAGGGGGCAAACTAATGAAAAACTGTTTTTT,CASSLFRGQTNEKLFF
.,TRBV28,TRBJ2-1,.,TGTGCCATCAAACACTCCGGGTCCTCCTACAATGAGCAGTTCTTC,CAIKHSGSSYNEQFF
.,TRBV30,TRBJ1-2,.,TGTGCCTGGAGTGACGGGAGTTATGGCTACACCTTC,CAWSDGSYGYTF
.,TRBV28,TRBJ1-5,once,TGTGCCAGCAGTCTCCCCGGGGCGGGGTTTGATCAGCCCCAGCATTTT,CASSLPGAGFDQPQHF
.,TRBV6-2/TRBV6-3,TRBJ2-1,.,TGTGCCAGCAGTTACCTGGGACACATCTACAATGAGCAGTTCTTC,CASSYLGHIYNEQFF
.,TRBV5-1,TRBJ1-2,.,TGCGCCAGCGGGCTCGACAGTGGAAACTATGGCTACACCTTC,CASGLDSGNYGYTF
.,TRBV27,TRBJ1-1,.,TGTGCCAGCAGTCAGTTTATTTTCCGGAACACTGAAGCTTTCTTT,CASSQFIFRNTEAFF
.,TRBV29-1,TRBJ1-2,.,TGCAGCGTTCCGGACAGTTTCGGTTTGTGGGGCTACACCTTC,CSVPDSFGLWGYTF
.,TRBV7-3,TRBJ2-3,.,TGTGCCAGCAGCTTAACGGGGGCTAGTTGGGCAGATACGCAGTATTTT,CASSLTGASWADTQYF
TRBD1,TRBV15,TRBJ2-2,few,TGTGCCTCCTCCTCCCGGGACAGCTTAAACACCGGGGAGCTGTTTTTT,CASSSRDSLNTGELFF
TRBD2,TRBV7-3,TRBJ2-2,.,TGTGCCAGCAGCTTGGCGGGAGGACCGAACACCGGGGAGCTGTTTTTT,CASSLAGGPNTGELFF
.,TRBV4-1,TRBJ1-4,.,TGCGCCAGCAGCCAAGATATTGGTGGGGCTACTAATGAAAAACTGTTTTTT,CASSQDIGGATNEKLFF
TRBD1,TRBV5-6,TRBJ2-7,.,TGTGCCAGCAGCTGGGACAGGGGTCACGAGCAGTACTTC,CASSWDRGHEQYF
TRBD1,TRBV7-2,TRBJ2-1,.,TGTGCCAGCAGTTTATCGGGACAGACCTACAATGAGCAGTTCTTC,CASSLSGQTYNEQFF
TRBD1,TRBV24-1,TRBJ2-1,.,TGTGCCACCAGTGATTCCCTTGGGGGACAGGGTATCCACAATGAGCAGTTCTTC,CATSDSLGGQGIHNEQFF
TRBD2,TRBV24-1,TRBJ2-1,.,TGTGCCACCAGTGTAAGCGGGAGGTACAATGAGCAGTTCTTC,CATSVSGRYNEQFF
.,TRBV2,TRBJ2-7,.,TGTGCCAGCAGTTGGCAGGGGACCGGCTACGAGCAGTACTTC,CASSWQGTGYEQYF